This TCR beta chain was observed in a study of vaccination and CD4 T cells after COVID-19. Study at large: Several convalescent patients had mild and one had severe PCR-confirmed SARS-CoV-2 disease.

Overall study results and limits: The authors studied relatively few convalescent patients and analyzed no early post-infection timepoints.

At the Johns Hopkins FTIC core, DNA taken from cultured CD4+ T cells was sequenced by way of the Oncomine TCR Beta short-read assay. Using its own MiXCR run on the PCR reads, TCRdb lists one record per CDR3 protein. The data show 13,000 to 15,000 distinct CDR3 sequences, with approximately 55% seen just once and roughly 4.5% held by the top ten. Germline trimming cut 3 bases from V and 0 bases from J; bases unmatched to any gene: 5. The germline gives CDR1 DFQATT, CDR2 SNEGSKA (reference sequence). The CDR3 is 16 amino acids. Treatment specified: approximately nine-day PBMC culture with coronavirus spike peptide pools or control peptides (ViraFEST assay). ViraFEST relied on peptide pools to expand antigen-specific T cells; the TCRs were sequenced afterward. Points on this clonotype: The target antigen is unknown.

The receptor comes from a human donor who had recovered from COVID-19. The sample consisted of CD4+ T cells from blood, cultured in vitro, taken before SARS-CoV-2 vaccination. The J gene is TRBJ2-3, the V gene TRBV20-1, with 11 bases aligning to TRBD2. Here the CDR3 reads CSARMGLAESTDTQYF. In DNA, the CDR3 is TGCAGTGCTAGGATGGGACTAGCGGAAAGCACAGATACGCAGTATTTT.